The 26 T cell receptor beta chains in this list originate from one sample, sequenced in a study of patients and donors after allogeneic stem cell transplantation. From the RT-PCR reads, TCRdb called clonotypes with MiXCR, one entry per CDR3 protein. The sample carries 30,000 to 40,000 distinct CDR3 sequences, around 35% recorded once. The sequencing sample was made of blood, either unsorted or a sorted T cell fraction (not recorded which). The receptor source for this set is a human donor who was either an allogeneic HSCT recipient or a stem cell or donor lymphocyte infusion donor (not recorded which). It is not recorded whose cells these are; they may come from a transplant donor.

V usage is TRBV10-3 and J usage is TRBJ1-5; perhaps TRBD1 as D (5 bases). The CDR3 is made up of 13 amino acids. The ends were cut back, 7 bases at V and 4 bases at J, with 11 bases in the middle. Germline V lookup: CDR1 ENHRY, CDR2 SYGVKD. This CDR3 is CAITGDLNQPQHF. Here the CDR3 DNA reads TGTGCCATCACCGGGGACTTAAATCAGCCCCAGCATTTT.

The chain recombines TRBV11-1 with TRBJ2-6; tentatively, D is TRBD1 (5 bases). CDR1 SGHAT and CDR2 FQDESV come from the germline V gene (reference sequence). The CDR3 covers 15 residues. V was shortened by 1 base and J by 2 bases, with 6 bases between the two germline ends. CDR3 DNA: TGTGCCAGCAGCTTAGGACAGACTGGGGCCAACGTCCTGACTTTC. It yields the protein CASSLGQTGANVLTF.

This clonotype was seen a single time. The CDR3 loop reads CASSQLRALTEAFF. The CDR3 DNA reads TGTGCCAGCAGCCAGCTGAGGGCTCTCACTGAAGCTTTCTTT. The genes are TRBV7-8 and TRBJ1-1; no definite D call. Per the germline V gene, CDR1 is SGHVS and CDR2 is FQNEAQ. There are 14 residues in the CDR3. The V end was cut by 5 bases, the J end by 4 bases, with 14 bases between.

In this sample, this clonotype turned up many times. In DNA, the CDR3 is TGTGCCACCAGCCCTGCGACAGGCCCGAACACTGAAGCTTTCTTT. Amino acid sequence: CATSPATGPNTEAFF. The rearrangement joins TRBV24-1 to TRBJ1-1; TRBD1 is a possible D gene (6 bases). Germline lookup yields CDR1 KGHDR and CDR2 SFDVKD. The V end lost 7 bases, the J end lost 1 base, and 15 bases lay between the germline ends. The CDR3 has 15 amino acids.

The rearrangement joins TRBV4-2 to TRBJ2-5; 14 positions agree with TRBD2. The CDR3 runs to 18 residues. Germline CDR1 is LGHNA and CDR2 is YNFKEQ. V dropped 0 bases and J dropped 2; count of bases not matched to a gene: 5. The CDR3 bases are TGTGCCAGCAGCCAAGATGATGGACTAGCGGGGGGACAAGAGACCCAGTACTTC. This codes for CASSQDDGLAGGQETQYF.

In this sample, this clonotype turned up a few times. This rearrangement joins TRBV5-1 to TRBJ1-1; 9 bases align to TRBD1. This CDR3 contains 13 residues. Germline lookup yields CDR1 SGHRS and CDR2 YFSETQ. After removal of 4 bases from V and 3 bases from J, the junction contained 1 base not matched to a gene. The CDR3 loop reads CASSRDRDTEAFF. In DNA, the CDR3 is TGCGCCAGCAGCCGGGACAGGGACACTGAAGCTTTCTTT. Full variable domain (remainder filled in from reference TRBV5-1 and TRBJ1-1): KAGVTQTPRYLIKTRGQQVTLSCSPISGHRSVSWYQQTPGQGLQFLFEYFSETQRNKGNFPGRFSGRQFSNSRSEMNVSTLELGDSALYLCASSRDRDTEAFFGQGTRLTVV.

This clonotype was seen more than once but under ten times. The V gene is TRBV5-6, the J gene TRBJ1-5, with 9 bases identical to TRBD1. The CDR3 length is 14 residues. Germline CDR1 reads SGHDT; CDR2 reads YYEEEE. V was clipped by 3 bases and J by 2 bases; unmatched bases: 0. The CDR3, as DNA: TGTGCCAGCAGCTGGACAGGGGGCAATCAGCCCCAGCATTTT. It specifies CASSWTGGNQPQHF.

This clonotype has just a few counts. The chain joins TRBV29-1 to TRBJ2-5; D ambiguous. V was cut by 4 bases and J by 4 bases, with 4 bases left in between. CDR3 length equals 10 residues. The V gene's germline CDR1 is SQVTM and CDR2 ANQGSEA. The CDR3 loop reads CSVAGETQYF. The DNA for the CDR3 is TGCAGCGTTGCTGGAGAGACCCAGTACTTC.

In its sample, this clonotype was seen a few times. This chain links TRBV18 with TRBJ2-3, with D tentatively TRBD1 or TRBD2 (5 bases each). Deletions cut 6 bases from V and 3 bases from J, with 25 bases between. The germline gives CDR1 KGHSH, CDR2 LQKENI. This CDR3 comprises 18 residues. The CDR3 loop is CASSRLMGDPTLTDTQYF. The CDR3 nucleotides read TGTGCCAGCTCTCGCTTGATGGGGGACCCGACACTAACAGATACGCAGTATTTT.

This clonotype has only a few counts. The gene calls are TRBV20-1 and TRBJ2-3; D possibly corresponds to TRBD2 (5 bases). Trimming removed 3 bases from V and 1 base from J, with 8 bases in between. The length of the CDR3 is 13 residues. From germline, CDR1 is DFQATT and CDR2 SNEGSKA (reference sequence). This CDR3 is CSASVSGTDTQYF. CDR3 DNA sequence: TGCAGTGCTAGTGTTAGCGGCACAGATACGCAGTATTTT.

The chain employs TRBV3-1 and TRBJ1-5, with a possible D match to TRBD1 (6 bases). The V end lost 0 bases, the J end lost 4 bases, and 10 bases lay between the germline ends. This CDR3 spans 15 amino acids. Looked up from germline, CDR1 is LGHDT and CDR2 is YNNKEL (reference sequence). The CDR3 nucleotides are TGTGCCAGCAGCCAAGATTTAGGGGGTAATCAGCCCCAGCATTTT. Its protein product is CASSQDLGGNQPQHF.

Only a few counts were recorded for this clonotype. V is TRBV5-1 and J is TRBJ2-1; possible D gene TRBD2, 6 bases. The CDR3 is 16 amino acids. CDR1 is SGHRS and CDR2 is YFSETQ in the germline V gene. Trimming removed 0 bases at V and 2 bases at J, with 12 bases between. This CDR3 is CASSLVSSGTYNEQFF. DNA for the CDR3: TGCGCCAGCAGCTTGGTCAGTAGCGGTACCTACAATGAGCAGTTCTTC.

This chain connects TRBV12-3 or TRBV12-4 to TRBJ1-1; no firm D call. Trimming took off 3 bases at V and 1 base at J, with 9 bases between the two ends. The length of the CDR3 is 14 residues. The CDR3 sequence is CASSLGQANTEAFF. CDR3 nucleotides: TGTGCCAGCAGTTTGGGCCAGGCGAACACTGAAGCTTTCTTT.

There are a few counts of this clonotype. The chain is built from TRBV11-2 and TRBJ1-1; D is uncertain. V lost 7 bases, J lost 3 bases, and 6 bases lay in between. Germline V gene data show CDR1 as SGHAT and CDR2 as FQNNGV. The CDR3 contains 11 residues. The CDR3 is CASNPDTEAFF. Written as DNA, the CDR3 is TGTGCCAGCAACCCAGACACTGAAGCTTTCTTT.

V and J are TRBV20-1 and TRBJ2-3; D may be TRBD1 or TRBD2 (5 bases each). Germline CDR1 DFQATT, CDR2 SNEGSKA (reference sequence). Trimming removed 3 bases from V and 1 base from J, with 8 bases in between. The CDR3 is 13 amino acids. The CDR3 DNA sequence: TGCAGTGCTAGGGGGGTTCGCACAGATACGCAGTATTTT. Protein product: CSARGVRTDTQYF.

This clonotype was counted a few times. This chain links TRBV29-1 with TRBJ1-1; D unclear. In germline, CDR1 is SQVTM, CDR2 ANQGSEA. V shed 3 bases and J shed 0 bases, with 5 bases lying between them. The CDR3 covers 12 residues. Here the CDR3 DNA reads TGCAGCGTTGAGAAAATGAACACTGAAGCTTTCTTT. This codes for CSVEKMNTEAFF.

This clonotype appeared a single time. The J gene is TRBJ1-5, the V gene TRBV20-1; perhaps TRBD1 as D (5 bases). Trimming took off 5 bases at V and 6 bases at J, with 20 bases between the two ends. CDR3 length: 15 amino acids. Germline CDR1 DFQATT, CDR2 SNEGSKA (reference sequence). The CDR3 here is CSAFSGGDFSQPQHF. The DNA of the CDR3 is TGCAGTGCTTTTTCCGGAGGGGATTTTAGTCAGCCCCAGCATTTT.

This clonotype has only a few counts. The CDR3 region is CAIAAGGSYNEQFF. In DNA form, the CDR3 reads TGTGCCATTGCGGCGGGGGGCTCCTACAATGAGCAGTTCTTC. This chain uses TRBV10-3 with TRBJ2-1, with TRBD2 matching 8 bases. The ends lost 9 bases at V and 0 bases at J; junction bases unmatched: 4. Germline CDR1 is ENHRY and CDR2 is SYGVKD. The CDR3 runs to 14 residues.

This clonotype has at least ten counts. The rearrangement joins TRBV12-3 or TRBV12-4 to TRBJ1-2; no reliable D call. V lost 1 base and J 2 bases, leaving 2 bases between the germline ends. CDR3 length: 12 residues. In DNA, the CDR3 is TGTGCCAGCAGTTTAGGGAACTATGGCTACACCTTC. It yields the protein CASSLGNYGYTF.

This clonotype was observed a few times. DNA for the CDR3: TGTGCCAGCAGCTATTGGCGGGATACGCAGTATTTT. Encoded protein: CASSYWRDTQYF. The chain couples TRBV7-6 to TRBJ2-3; no definite D call. CDR1 is SGHVS, CDR2 FNYEAQ, per germline. The CDR3 extends over 12 amino acids. Trimming stripped 4 bases from V and 6 bases from J, with 8 bases between.

This clonotype has a handful of counts. The chain has TRBV7-2 and TRBJ1-5, with D possibly being TRBD1 (6 bases). V gave up 1 base and J gave up 1 base, with 14 bases separating them. In germline, CDR1 is SGHTA, CDR2 FQGNSA. This CDR3 is 17 amino acids long. The CDR3 sequence: CASSLVGGIGSNQPQHF. In nucleotides, the CDR3 is TGTGCCAGCAGCTTAGTGGGGGGCATTGGCAGCAATCAGCCCCAGCATTTT. The whole variable domain, filled in from reference TRBV7-2 and TRBJ1-5, reads GAGVSQSPSNKVTEKGKDVELRCDPISGHTALYWYRQSLGQGLEFLIYFQGNSAPDKSGLPSDRFSAERTGGSVSTLTIQRTQQEDSAVYLCASSLVGGIGSNQPQHFGDGTRLSIL.

The chain is built from TRBV6-5 and TRBJ2-7, with D unclear. V was clipped by 5 bases and J by 4 bases, with 12 bases between them. Germline V CDR1 and CDR2: MNHEY, SVGAGI. This CDR3 comprises 13 residues. CDR3 sequence: CASSAESSYEQYV. The CDR3 nucleotides read TGTGCCAGCAGTGCCGAGAGCTCATACGAGCAGTACGTC.

V usage is TRBV25-1 and J usage is TRBJ1-1, with D possibly TRBD1 on 6 matching bases. This CDR3 contains 12 residues. Per germline, CDR1 MGHDK and CDR2 SYGVNS. V lost 3 bases and J 8 bases, leaving 10 bases between the germline ends. In nucleotides, the CDR3 is TGTGCCAGCAGTGAGCACAGGGAGGAAGCTTTCTTT. Translated, it gives CASSEHREEAFF. Drawing the rest from reference TRBV25-1 and TRBJ1-1, the complete variable domain is EADIYQTPRYLVIGTGKKITLECSQTMGHDKMYWYQQDPGMELHLIHYSYGVNSTEKGDLSSESTVSRIRTEHFPLTLESARPSHTSQYLCASSEHREEAFFGQGTRLTVV.

This clonotype was counted at least ten times. The chain is built from TRBV2 and TRBJ1-5, with 7 bases lining up with TRBD1. The CDR3 is 14 residues long. Germline trimming cut 3 bases from V and 4 bases from J; bases unmatched to any gene: 3. Germline V CDR1 and CDR2: SNHLY, FYNNEI. This CDR3 reads CASSDYRGNQPQHF. CDR3 coding DNA: TGTGCCAGCAGTGACTACAGGGGTAATCAGCCCCAGCATTTT.

This clonotype was counted many times. At one end, the junction sequence differs from germline, possibly due to a read error. The chain uses TRBV5-6 and TRBJ1-3; unclear D gene. Germline V gene data show CDR1 as SGHDT and CDR2 as YYEEEE. This CDR3 region has 13 residues. CDR3 loop: CASSLNYQAPRDF. CDR3 nucleotide sequence: TGTGCCAGCAGCTTGAATTACCAGGCGCCCCGGGATTTT.

This clonotype turned up a few times. The rearrangement uses TRBV12-3 or TRBV12-4 and TRBJ1-3, with TRBD1 matching over 7 bases. The CDR3 spans 14 residues. V gave up 4 bases and J gave up 0 bases; unmatched junction bases: 0. CDR3 in amino acids: CASSWDSSGNTIYF. CDR3 coding DNA: TGTGCCAGCAGTTGGGACAGCTCTGGAAACACCATATATTTT.